This T cell receptor (beta chain) was retrieved from a study of blood T cell repertoires in COVID-19. Study at large: Sources were T cells, B-cell-depleted T cells, or PBMCs; the material itself was cDNA or gDNA.

The CDR3 consists of 16 residues. CDR1 and CDR2 (germline): LNHDA, SQIVND (reference sequence). The germline V and J ends were trimmed by 5 bases and 3 bases, with 19 bases remaining between them. Per the original methods: Estimation of nucleated cell counts relied on the amplification of reference gene primers. TCRdb keeps only in-frame clones here, not all; method: immunoSEQ multiplex PCR. V, J and clone size are those of that table, while D and trimming were read from the DNA. This repertoire shows about 210,000 clones, 80% to 90% found once; its top ten account for approximately 8%. Sequencing input: peripheral blood. The chain uses TRBV19 and TRBJ1-2; D is undetermined. This TCR derives from a woman aged 50 to 60 with active or convalescent COVID-19. The CDR3 spells CASSPNAGIHYYGYTF. DNA for the CDR3: TGTGCCAGTAGTCCCAACGCGGGGATCCACTACTATGGCTACACCTTC.